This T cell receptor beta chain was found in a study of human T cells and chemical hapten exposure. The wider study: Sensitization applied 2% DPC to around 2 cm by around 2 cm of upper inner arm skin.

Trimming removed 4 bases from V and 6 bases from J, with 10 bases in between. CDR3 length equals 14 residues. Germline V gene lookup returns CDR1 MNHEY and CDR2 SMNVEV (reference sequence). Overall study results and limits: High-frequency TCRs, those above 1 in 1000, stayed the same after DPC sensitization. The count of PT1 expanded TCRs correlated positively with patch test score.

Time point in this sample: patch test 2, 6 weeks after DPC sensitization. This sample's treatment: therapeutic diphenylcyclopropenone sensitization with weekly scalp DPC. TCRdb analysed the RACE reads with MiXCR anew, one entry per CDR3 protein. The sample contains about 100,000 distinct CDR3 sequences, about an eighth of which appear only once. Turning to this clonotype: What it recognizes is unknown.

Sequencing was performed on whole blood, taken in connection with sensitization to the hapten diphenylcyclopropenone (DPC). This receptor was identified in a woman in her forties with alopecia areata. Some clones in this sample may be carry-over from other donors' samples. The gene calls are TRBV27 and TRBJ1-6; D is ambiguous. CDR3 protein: CASSWLGSNSPLHF. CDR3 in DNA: TGTGCCAGCAGTTGGTTGGGGAGTAATTCACCCCTCCACTTT.